A single sample is the source of the 11 T cell receptor beta chains below, sequenced in a study of blood T cells in healthy people across ages (dated by TCRdb to the mid-2010s). Libraries were constructed by 5' RACE. The sequencing machine was an Illumina HiSeq 2500. A second PCR of about 6 to 12 cycles was run with a J-beta primer mix and a sample-barcoded 5' primer. The raw public reads went through TCRdb reprocessing: fastp at Q25, MiXCR clone calling, in-frame beta chains kept. For every CDR3 protein sequence, its rows merge into one entry that carries the most common genes and DNA. The sample yields over 550,000 distinct CDR3 sequences; around 31% were counted once. The ten largest clones represent about a sixth of the sample. Sample: blood. These receptor sequences come from a woman older than 75 in good health.

In its sample, this clonotype was seen many times. This sequence joins TRBV3-1 and TRBJ1-6; D remains ambiguous. This CDR3 has 16 amino acids. Germline V gene sequence: CDR1 LGHDT, CDR2 YNNKEL (reference sequence). Trimming removed 4 bases at V and 7 bases at J, with 17 bases between. CDR3 sequence: CASSPFGLIQNSPLHF. The CDR3, as DNA: TGTGCCAGCAGCCCCTTCGGTCTAATACAGAATTCACCCCTCCACTTT.

Remarks on this clonotype: At one end, the junction sequence differs from germline, possibly due to a read error. The CDR3 DNA reads as TGTCCCAGCAGCTCCCCACCTCCCAAAAACATTCAGTACTTC. Its protein is CPSSSPPPKNIQYF. The V gene is TRBV7-9, the J gene TRBJ2-4; D call uncertain. Germline V lookup: CDR1 SEHNR, CDR2 FQNEAQ (reference sequence). The length of the CDR3 is 14 residues.

In this sample, this clonotype turned up a few times. CDR3 sequence (DNA): TGCAGTGCTAGAGGTTTCGGGACAGGGACGACGGCGAGTGAAAAACTGTTTTTT. As protein: CSARGFGTGTTASEKLFF. The chain uses TRBV20-1 and TRBJ1-4, with 9 bases lining up with TRBD1. J was trimmed by 7 bases and V by 1 base; bases with no gene match: 16. In germline, CDR1 is DFQATT, CDR2 SNEGSKA (reference sequence). This CDR3 contains 18 residues.

V usage is TRBV6-5 and J usage is TRBJ2-3; D perhaps matches TRBD1 (8 bases). This CDR3 is built from 15 residues. Germline V CDR1 and CDR2: MNHEY, SVGAGI. Between the trimmed V and J ends, which lost 1 base and 5 bases, there was a span of 13 bases. In DNA, the CDR3 is TGTGCCAGCAGTTACTACAGGGGGGGGAGAGATACGCAGTATTTT. Protein: CASSYYRGGRDTQYF.

This chain joins TRBV11-1 and TRBJ2-5; D not certain. This CDR3 region has 15 residues. Germline CDR1 and CDR2: SGHAT and FQDESV (reference sequence). V shed 5 bases and J shed 11 bases, with 24 bases lying between them. As DNA, the CDR3 is TGTGCCAGCAGCCCCCCATCCCAGTTTTACAATGAGCAGTACTTC. It yields the protein CASSPPSQFYNEQYF.

The chain links TRBV20-1 to TRBJ2-7; TRBD1 aligns across 9 bases. The CDR3 runs to 17 residues. CDR1 is DFQATT and CDR2 is SNEGSKA in the germline V gene (reference sequence). The V gene end was trimmed by 0 bases and the J gene end by 4 bases; junction bases not matched to a gene: 13. The CDR3 is CSARDLKKGQGFYEQYF. The CDR3 DNA is TGCAGTGCTAGAGATCTTAAGAAGGGACAGGGCTTTTACGAGCAGTACTTC.

This clonotype was counted many times. The rearrangement uses TRBV30 and TRBJ2-4; D gene ambiguous. V was trimmed by 2 bases and J by 0 bases, leaving 14 bases between them. There are 16 residues in the CDR3. The germline V gene has CDR1 GTSNPN and CDR2 SVGIG (reference sequence). This chain's CDR3 is CAWSPPRTVAKNIQYF. DNA for the CDR3: TGTGCCTGGAGTCCGCCACGGACCGTAGCCAAAAACATTCAGTACTTC.

This clonotype has ten or more counts. The chain uses TRBV10-3 and TRBJ2-7; the D gene is possibly TRBD1 (6 bases). The CDR3 loop spans 14 amino acids. Per the germline V gene, CDR1 is ENHRY and CDR2 is SYGVKD. Deletions cut 6 bases from V and 3 bases from J, with 15 bases between. CDR3 coding DNA: TGTGCCATCAGCGCTAAACAGGGTAGCTACGAGCAGTACTTC. Translation: CAISAKQGSYEQYF.

This clonotype was counted ten times or more. This chain uses TRBV27 with TRBJ2-1; D may correspond to TRBD1 or TRBD2 (5 bases each). Per germline, CDR1 MNHEY and CDR2 SMNVEV (reference sequence). The ends were cut back, 6 bases at V and 6 bases at J, with 21 bases in the middle. This CDR3 has 16 amino acids. CDR3 loop: CASRGDGHKIANEQFF. The CDR3 coding sequence is TGTGCCAGCAGGGGGGACGGACACAAAATAGCCAATGAGCAGTTCTTC.

The chain's CDR3 is CSARTTGRGHTGNTIYF. DNA of the CDR3: TGCAGTGCTAGGACCACGGGCAGGGGGCATACTGGAAACACCATATATTTT. The chain joins TRBV20-1 to TRBJ1-3; TRBD1 aligns across 8 bases. There are 17 residues in the CDR3. Germline trimming cut 3 bases from V and 2 bases from J; bases unmatched to any gene: 12. Germline assignment: CDR1 DFQATT and CDR2 SNEGSKA (reference sequence).

This clonotype was seen ten or more times. The chain employs TRBV6-1 and TRBJ2-5; D may be TRBD2 (5 bases). Per the germline V gene, CDR1 is MNHNS and CDR2 is SASEGT. The CDR3 is 15 residues long. V lost 1 base to trimming and J lost 3 bases, with 12 bases between them. This chain's CDR3 is CASSEVSLAEETQYF. The CDR3 coding sequence is TGTGCCAGCAGTGAAGTATCGCTAGCAGAAGAGACCCAGTACTTC.